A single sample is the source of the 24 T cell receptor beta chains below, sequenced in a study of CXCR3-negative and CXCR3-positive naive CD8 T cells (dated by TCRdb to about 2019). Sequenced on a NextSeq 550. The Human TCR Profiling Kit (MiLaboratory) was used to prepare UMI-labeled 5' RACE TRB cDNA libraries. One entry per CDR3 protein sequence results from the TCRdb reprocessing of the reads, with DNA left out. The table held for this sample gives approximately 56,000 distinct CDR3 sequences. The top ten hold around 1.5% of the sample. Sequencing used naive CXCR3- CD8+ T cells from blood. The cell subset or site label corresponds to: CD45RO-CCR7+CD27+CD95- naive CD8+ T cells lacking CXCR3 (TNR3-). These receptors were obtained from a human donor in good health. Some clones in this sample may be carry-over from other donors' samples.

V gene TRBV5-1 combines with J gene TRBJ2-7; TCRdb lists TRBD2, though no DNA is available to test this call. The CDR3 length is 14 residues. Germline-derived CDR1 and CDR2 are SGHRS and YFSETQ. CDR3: CASSPFGLAREQYF.

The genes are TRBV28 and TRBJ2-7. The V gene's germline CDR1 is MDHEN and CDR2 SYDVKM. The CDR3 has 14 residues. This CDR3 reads CASSFARETYEQYF. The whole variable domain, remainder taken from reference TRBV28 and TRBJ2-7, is DVKVTQSSRYLVKRTGEKVFLECVQDMDHENMFWYRQDPGLGLRLIYFSYDVKMKEKGDIPEGYSVSREKKERFSLILESASTNQTSMYLCASSFARETYEQYFGPGTRLTVT.

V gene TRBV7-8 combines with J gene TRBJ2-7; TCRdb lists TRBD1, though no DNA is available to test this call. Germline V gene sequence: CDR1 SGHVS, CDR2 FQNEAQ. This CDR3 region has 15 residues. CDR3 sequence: CASSSQGLSSYEQYF.

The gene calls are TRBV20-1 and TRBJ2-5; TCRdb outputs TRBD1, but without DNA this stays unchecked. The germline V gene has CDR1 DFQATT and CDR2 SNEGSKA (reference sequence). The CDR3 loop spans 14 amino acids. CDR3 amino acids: CSAREGGGFETQYF.

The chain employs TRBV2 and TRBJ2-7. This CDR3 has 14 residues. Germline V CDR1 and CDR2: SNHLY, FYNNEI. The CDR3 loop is CASRWTRSYYEQYF.

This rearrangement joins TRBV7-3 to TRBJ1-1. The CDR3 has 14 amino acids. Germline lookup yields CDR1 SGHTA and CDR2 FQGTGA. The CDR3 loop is CASSSAVMNTEAFF.

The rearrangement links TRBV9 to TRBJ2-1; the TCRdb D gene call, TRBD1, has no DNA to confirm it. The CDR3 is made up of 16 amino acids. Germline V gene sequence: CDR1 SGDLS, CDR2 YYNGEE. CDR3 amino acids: CASSVGANGGYNEQFF.

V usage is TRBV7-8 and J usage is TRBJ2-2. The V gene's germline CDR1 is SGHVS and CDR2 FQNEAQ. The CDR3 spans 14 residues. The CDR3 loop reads CASSLGGYTGELFF. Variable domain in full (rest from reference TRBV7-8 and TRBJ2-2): GAGVSQSPRYKVAKRGQDVALRCDPISGHVSLFWYQQALGQGPEFLTYFQNEAQLDKSGLPSDRFFAERPEGSVSTLKIQRTQQEDSAVYLCASSLGGYTGELFFGEGSRLTVL.

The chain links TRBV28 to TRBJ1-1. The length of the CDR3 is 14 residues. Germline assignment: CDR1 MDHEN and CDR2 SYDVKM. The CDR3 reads CASSLWLDGAEAFF.

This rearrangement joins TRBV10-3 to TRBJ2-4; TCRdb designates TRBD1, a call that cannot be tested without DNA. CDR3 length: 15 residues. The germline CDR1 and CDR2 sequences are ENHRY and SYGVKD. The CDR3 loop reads CAISDTGAGGNIQYF.

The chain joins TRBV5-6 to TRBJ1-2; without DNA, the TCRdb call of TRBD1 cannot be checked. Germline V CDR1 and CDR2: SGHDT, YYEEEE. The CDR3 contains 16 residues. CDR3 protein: CASRRTGYSEDYGYTF.

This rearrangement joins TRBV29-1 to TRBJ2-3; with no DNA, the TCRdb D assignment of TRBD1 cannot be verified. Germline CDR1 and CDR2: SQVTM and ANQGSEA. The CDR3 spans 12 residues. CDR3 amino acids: CSARESGDTQYF.

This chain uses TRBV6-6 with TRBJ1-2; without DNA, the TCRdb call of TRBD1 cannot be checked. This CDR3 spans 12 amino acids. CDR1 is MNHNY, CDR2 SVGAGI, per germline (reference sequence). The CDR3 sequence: CASGQKFYGYTF.

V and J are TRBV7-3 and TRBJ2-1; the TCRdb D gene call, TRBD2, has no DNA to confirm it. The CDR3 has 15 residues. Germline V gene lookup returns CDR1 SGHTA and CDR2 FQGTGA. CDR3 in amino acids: CACSLSGSEYNEQFF.

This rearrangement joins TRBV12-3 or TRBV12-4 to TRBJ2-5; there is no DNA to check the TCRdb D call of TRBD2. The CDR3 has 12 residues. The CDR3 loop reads CASSRGGRAQYF.

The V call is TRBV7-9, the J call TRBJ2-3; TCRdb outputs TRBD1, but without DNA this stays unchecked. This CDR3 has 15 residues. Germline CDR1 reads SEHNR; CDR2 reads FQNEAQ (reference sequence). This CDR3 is CASSLGAGAQDTQYF.

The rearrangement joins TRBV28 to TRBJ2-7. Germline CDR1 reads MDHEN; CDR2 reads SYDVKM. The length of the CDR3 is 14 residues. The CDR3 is CASSLQGSSYEQYF.

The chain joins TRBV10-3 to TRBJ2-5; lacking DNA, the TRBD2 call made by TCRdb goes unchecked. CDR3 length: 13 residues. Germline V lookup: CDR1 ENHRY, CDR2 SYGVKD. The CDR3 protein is CAISDVGGETQYF.

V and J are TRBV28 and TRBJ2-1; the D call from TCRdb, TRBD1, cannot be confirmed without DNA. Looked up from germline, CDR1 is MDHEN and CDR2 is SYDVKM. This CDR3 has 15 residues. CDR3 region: CASSLRDRSNNEQFF.

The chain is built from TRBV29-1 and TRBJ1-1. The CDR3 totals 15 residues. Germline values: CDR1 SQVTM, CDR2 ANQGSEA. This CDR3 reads CSVEDQTEMNTEAFF.

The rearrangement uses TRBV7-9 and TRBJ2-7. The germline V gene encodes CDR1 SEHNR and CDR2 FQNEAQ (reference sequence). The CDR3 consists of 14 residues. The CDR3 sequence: CASSLRRQPYEQYF. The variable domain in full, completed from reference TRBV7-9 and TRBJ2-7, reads DTGVSQNPRHKITKRGQNVTFRCDPISEHNRLYWYRQTLGQGPEFLTYFQNEAQLEKSRLLSDRFSAERPKGSFSTLEIQRTEQGDSAMYLCASSLRRQPYEQYFGPGTRLTVT.

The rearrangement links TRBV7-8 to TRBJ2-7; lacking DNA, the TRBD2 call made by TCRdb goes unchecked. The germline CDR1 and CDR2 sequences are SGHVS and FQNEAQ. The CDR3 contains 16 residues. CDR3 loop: CASSPEVWLAGDEQYF.

CDR3 in amino acids: CSVEESGTRQGFNYGYTF. The chain recombines TRBV29-1 with TRBJ1-2; TCRdb's D gene call, TRBD1, goes unchecked for lack of DNA. Germline V gene sequence: CDR1 SQVTM, CDR2 ANQGSEA. The CDR3 consists of 18 residues. Full variable domain (missing parts from reference TRBV29-1 and TRBJ1-2): SAVISQKPSRDICQRGTSLTIQCQVDSQVTMMFWYRQQPGQSLTLIATANQGSEATYESGFVIDKFPISRPNLTFSTLTVSNMSPEDSSIYLCSVEESGTRQGFNYGYTFGSGTRLTVV.

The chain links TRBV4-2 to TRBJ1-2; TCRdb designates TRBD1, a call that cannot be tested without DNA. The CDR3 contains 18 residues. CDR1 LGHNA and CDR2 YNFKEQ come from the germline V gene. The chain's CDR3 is CASSQKPIPVQGIYGYTF.